The T cell receptor (beta chain) described here comes from a study of CD8+CD57+ T cells in acquired aplastic anemia. Study-wide context: 3 to 3.5 ug was the average amount of DNA from sorted CD4+ and CD8+ cells. General study results and limits: Patients and healthy controls showed no significant CD8+ Simpson's diversity difference.

The CDR3 is 17 residues long, ends included. CDR1 is ENHRY and CDR2 is SYGVKD in the germline V gene. The authors sequenced patients whose flow cytometry had shown CD8+CD57+ cell expansion. On this clonotype itself: Its target is unknown. Without the conserved terminal phenylalanine or tryptophan, this CDR3 likely stems from a read error. Because the CDR3's place on the DNA is in doubt, the DNA is left out and the CDR3 is given as listed by TCRdb.

Investigators profiled TCR beta VDJ and CDR3 from genomic DNA template. TCRdb passed the reads through MiXCR, listing each CDR3 protein once. The sample holds hundreds of thousands of distinct CDR3 sequences, 82% seen once. The rearrangement links TRBV10-3 to TRBJ1-4; whether TRBD1, the table's D call, matches the DNA was not checked. The receptor was derived from a human donor with aplastic anemia. Sequences were obtained from sorted CD4+, CD8+, or CD8+CD57+ T cells (not recorded which) from PBMCs. The CDR3 spells CAISQGDLNNKPQHFGD.